This T cell receptor (beta chain) was identified in a study of blood T cell repertoires in COVID-19. Study context: The cDNA or gDNA used as material had been derived from T cells, B-cell-depleted T cells, or PBMCs.

Authors' analysis steps: For nucleated cells, counts were estimated from reference gene primer amplification. Repertoires were generated with immunoSEQ multiplex PCR, while TCRdb's copy carries only in-frame clones and drops some. V and J calls and clone size follow that table, whereas D and trimming were derived from the DNA. Of 55,000 or so clones in the sample, approximately 80% were seen once. In germline, CDR1 is SGHAT, CDR2 FQNNGV. The CDR3 contains 17 residues. V lost 1 base to trimming and J lost 0 bases; unmatched junction nucleotides: 6. The receptor was derived from a human donor in a cohort sampled during active or convalescent COVID-19. The chain couples TRBV11-2 to TRBJ1-5, with 7 bases that match TRBD1. The specimen sequenced was peripheral blood. The CDR3 reads CASSLGITGDSNQPQHF. DNA of the CDR3: TGTGCCAGCAGCTTAGGAATTACAGGGGATAGCAATCAGCCCCAGCATTTT. Combining the CDR3 with reference TRBV11-2 and TRBJ1-5 gives the whole variable domain EAGVAQSPRYKIIEKRQSVAFWCNPISGHATLYWYQQILGQGPKLLIQFQNNGVVDDSQLPKDRFSAERLKGVDSTLKIQPAKLEDSAVYLCASSLGITGDSNQPQHFGDGTRLSIL.